The 14 T cell receptor beta chains listed next were all sequenced from one sample in a study of blood T cell repertoires in COVID-19. The assay was immunoSEQ multiplex PCR, and TCRdb's table has in-frame clones only and misses some. The table lists some 170,000 clones, approximately 78% of them singletons. The sample taken for sequencing was PBMCs or T cells enriched from blood (not recorded which). Source of these receptors: a woman aged 45-60 years who had recovered from COVID-19.

The chain has TRBV2 and TRBJ2-7; D remains ambiguous. Trimming shortened V by 5 bases and J by 3 bases, and 11 bases separated the two germline ends. The CDR3 totals 13 residues. Germline assignment: CDR1 SNHLY and CDR2 FYNNEI. CDR3 protein: CASSPDISYEQYF. CDR3 in DNA: TGTGCCAGCAGTCCTGACATAAGCTACGAGCAGTACTTC.

The chain combines TRBV10-3 with TRBJ2-7, with unresolved D. Germline V gives CDR1 ENHRY, CDR2 SYGVKD. Trimming shortened V by 2 bases and J by 4 bases, and 6 bases separated the two germline ends. This CDR3 is built from 12 residues. CDR3 in amino acids: CAISEQRYEQYF. The DNA of the CDR3 is TGTGCCATCAGTGAGCAACGGTACGAGCAGTACTTC.

The chain joins TRBV19 to TRBJ1-1; 8 bases fit TRBD1. The CDR3 has 15 residues. Germline CDR1 reads LNHDA; CDR2 reads SQIVND (reference sequence). With V trimmed by 6 bases and J by 2 bases, 8 bases remained unmatched. The CDR3 coding sequence is TGTGCCAGTAGCACGGACAGGGTTGTTAACACTGAAGCTTTCTTT. Amino acids: CASSTDRVVNTEAFF.

This chain joins TRBV27 and TRBJ1-2; tentatively, D is TRBD1 (6 bases). CDR3 length: 14 amino acids. The V end lost 7 bases, the J end lost 4 bases, and 16 bases lay between the germline ends. Germline values: CDR1 MNHEY, CDR2 SMNVEV (reference sequence). This CDR3 is CASKLVGAGYGYTF. In DNA form, the CDR3 reads TGTGCCAGCAAGCTGGTGGGGGCTGGCTATGGCTACACCTTC.

The J gene is TRBJ1-2, the V gene TRBV7-9; tentative D call: TRBD1 (6 bases). CDR3 size: 14 residues. V dropped 7 bases and J dropped 4 bases, with 16 bases sitting between them. Germline loops: CDR1 SEHNR, CDR2 FQNEAQ (reference sequence). For the CDR3, the DNA is TGTGCCAGCACCCATGGGGGCCGGGGCTATGGCTACACCTTC. It yields the protein CASTHGGRGYGYTF.

The chain employs TRBV18 and TRBJ1-4, with D hard to call. This CDR3 spans 17 amino acids. The germline CDR1 and CDR2 sequences are KGHSH and LQKENI. V lost 2 bases, J lost 0 bases, and 13 bases lay in between. CDR3 coding DNA: TGTGCCAGCTCACCAGGAACAGCCGGCGCAACTAATGAAAAACTGTTTTTT. Translating gives CASSPGTAGATNEKLFF.

The chain carries TRBV5-1 and TRBJ2-1; D may be TRBD2 (6 bases). The CDR3 spans 13 residues. Germline CDR1 is SGHRS and CDR2 is YFSETQ. Trimming shortened V by 4 bases and J by 9 bases, and 14 bases separated the two germline ends. CDR3 sequence: CASSLGFGGEQFF. CDR3 nucleotides: TGCGCCAGCAGCCTTGGATTCGGGGGTGAGCAGTTCTTC.

This clone was found a few times. The gene calls are TRBV6-5 and TRBJ2-7; maybe TRBD2 (6 bases). This CDR3 is built from 15 residues. Deletions cut 4 bases from V and 2 bases from J, with 15 bases between. Germline assignment: CDR1 MNHEY and CDR2 SVGAGI. In DNA form, the CDR3 reads TGTGCCAGCAGTTCCGGAGGGGCCGTCGCCTACGAGCAGTACTTC. As protein: CASSSGGAVAYEQYF.

V usage is TRBV27 and J usage is TRBJ2-1; 8 nucleotides agree with TRBD2. Germline CDR1 reads MNHEY; CDR2 reads SMNVEV (reference sequence). The ends lost 8 bases at V and 9 bases at J; junction bases unmatched: 12. CDR3 length equals 14 residues. This CDR3 is CASASGGTRTEQFF. The CDR3 region has the DNA TGTGCCAGCGCCTCAGGTGGGACTAGAACTGAGCAGTTCTTC.

This chain joins TRBV5-6 and TRBJ1-2; 8 bases map to TRBD1. The CDR3 contains 14 residues. Trimming removed 5 bases from V and 4 bases from J; junction bases left unmatched: 7. Germline V gene sequence: CDR1 SGHDT, CDR2 YYEEEE. The CDR3, as DNA: TGTGCCAGCAGATCAGGGGGCGCGGGCTATGGCTACACCTTC. It is translated as CASRSGGAGYGYTF.

This clone came up once. The rearrangement uses TRBV25-1 and TRBJ2-1, with a possible D match to TRBD2 (5 bases). Germline V gene data show CDR1 as MGHDK and CDR2 as SYGVNS. The CDR3 totals 15 residues. Deletions cut 2 bases from V and 3 bases from J, with 11 bases between. In DNA, the CDR3 is TGTGCCAGCAGTGAACCGGGGTCGAGCTACAATGAGCAGTTCTTC. Translated: CASSEPGSSYNEQFF.

This rearrangement joins TRBV27 to TRBJ1-5; possibly TRBD1 for D (5 bases). The V gene lost 7 bases and the J gene lost 2 bases, with 27 bases spanning the gap. This CDR3 has 19 residues. CDR1 is MNHEY and CDR2 is SMNVEV in the germline V gene (reference sequence). CDR3 sequence reads: CASKPGGGFPPLGNQPQHF. Here the CDR3 DNA reads TGTGCCAGCAAGCCCGGCGGGGGTTTCCCTCCGTTAGGCAATCAGCCCCAGCATTTT.

The chain combines TRBV5-1 with TRBJ1-4; the match to TRBD1 covers 9 bases. J was trimmed by 0 bases and V by 4 bases; bases with no gene match: 4. The V gene's germline CDR1 is SGHRS and CDR2 YFSETQ. The CDR3 consists of 16 residues. CDR3 in amino acids: CASSRGQGATNEKLFF. In DNA, the CDR3 is TGCGCCAGCAGCCGGGGACAGGGTGCAACTAATGAAAAACTGTTTTTT.

The chain uses TRBV2 and TRBJ1-4, with 9 bases fitting TRBD1. CDR3 size: 16 residues. CDR1 and CDR2 (germline): SNHLY, FYNNEI. V was pared by 6 bases and J by 4 bases, with 9 bases of the junction left unmatched. The CDR3 here is CASRTKGTGFNEKLFF. For the CDR3, the DNA is TGTGCCAGCAGGACGAAGGGGACAGGGTTTAATGAAAAACTGTTTTTT.